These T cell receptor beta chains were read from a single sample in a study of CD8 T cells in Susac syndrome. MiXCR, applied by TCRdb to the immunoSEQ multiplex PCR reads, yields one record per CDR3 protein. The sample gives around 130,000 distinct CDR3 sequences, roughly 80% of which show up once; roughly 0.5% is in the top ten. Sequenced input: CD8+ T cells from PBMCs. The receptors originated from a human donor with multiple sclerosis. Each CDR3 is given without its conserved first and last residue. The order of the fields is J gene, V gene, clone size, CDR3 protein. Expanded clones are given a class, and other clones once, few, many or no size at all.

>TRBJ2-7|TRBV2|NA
ASTPRPGTSGRTYEQY
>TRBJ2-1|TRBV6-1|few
ASSEASDSGRI
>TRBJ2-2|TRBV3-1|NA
ASSLLAGWAGELF
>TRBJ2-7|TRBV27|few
ASSLSSTYEQY
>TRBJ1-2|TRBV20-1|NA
SFAGPTWYGYT
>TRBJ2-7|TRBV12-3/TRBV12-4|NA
ASRTSGGTHEQY
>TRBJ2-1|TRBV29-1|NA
SASGGLDEQF
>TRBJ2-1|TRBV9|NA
ASSARDVYEQF
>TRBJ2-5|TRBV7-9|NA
ASSLAITGRLRETQY
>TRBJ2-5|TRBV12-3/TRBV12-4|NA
ASSLLAGLGTQY
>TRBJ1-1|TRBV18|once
ASSPPGTAEAF
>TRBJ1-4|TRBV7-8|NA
ASSLMGVREKLF
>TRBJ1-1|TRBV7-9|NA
ASSFSLAF
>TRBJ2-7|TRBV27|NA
ASSFSGTGIGQY
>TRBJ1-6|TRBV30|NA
AWSVLGNSPLH
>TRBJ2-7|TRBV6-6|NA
ASELLPGGYEQY
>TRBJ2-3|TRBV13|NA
ASRERGTDITDTQY
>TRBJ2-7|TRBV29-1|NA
SVLGAGGEQY
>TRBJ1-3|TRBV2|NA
ASSGRSSGNTIY
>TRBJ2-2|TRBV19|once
ASTARSENTGELF
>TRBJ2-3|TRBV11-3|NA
ASSLVKWGSADTQY
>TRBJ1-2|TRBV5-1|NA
ASSSPGTATDGYT
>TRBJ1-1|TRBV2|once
ASRETVEAF
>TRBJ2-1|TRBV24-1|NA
ATSDELAGAHNEQF
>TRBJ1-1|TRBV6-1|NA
ASSPDSEAF
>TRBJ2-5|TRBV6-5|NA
ASSSLLLPLPVRTQY
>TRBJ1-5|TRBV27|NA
ASSLAGGGNQPQH
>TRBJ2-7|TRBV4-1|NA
ASSQELTLMGGFEVGQY
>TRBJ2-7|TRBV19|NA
AGSPAELHEQY
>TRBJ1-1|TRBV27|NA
ASSLPPTGGASTEAF
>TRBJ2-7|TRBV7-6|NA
ASSLAEGYEQY
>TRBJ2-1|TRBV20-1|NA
SALPSGLYNEQF
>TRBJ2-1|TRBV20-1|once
SARSALSGNEQF